Listed here are 23 T cell receptor beta chains from one sample, sequenced in a study of CD8 T cells in Susac syndrome. Random hexamers were used to reverse transcribe the RNA input (about 0.45 to 1 ug). Each CDR3 protein gets one entry after TCRdb re-called the immunoSEQ multiplex PCR reads with MiXCR. The table shows tens of thousands of distinct CDR3 sequences, with 90% to 95% occurring only once. Material for sequencing was CD8+ T cells from PBMCs. These receptors were obtained from a human donor in good health.

The genes are TRBV2 and TRBJ2-1, with a possible D match to TRBD2 (7 bases). The germline gives CDR1 SNHLY, CDR2 FYNNEI. Trimming took off 8 bases at V and 8 bases at J, with 19 bases between the two ends. The CDR3 runs to 14 residues. The CDR3 is CASGGAPLSDEQFF. CDR3 nucleotides: TGTGCCAGCGGGGGGGCCCCCCTATCGGATGAGCAGTTCTTC.

The rearrangement uses TRBV12-3 or TRBV12-4 and TRBJ1-6; 11 bases are shared with TRBD1. The J segment lost 15 bases and the V segment lost 3 bases, leaving 1 base of the junction unmatched. This CDR3 region has 12 residues. Written as DNA, the CDR3 is TGTGCCAGCAGTTTGGGGACAGGGGGCCTCCACTTT. It is translated as CASSLGTGGLHF.

This sequence joins TRBV27 and TRBJ1-5; 8 positions agree with TRBD1. Germline V CDR1 and CDR2: MNHEY, SMNVEV (reference sequence). This CDR3 is built from 15 residues. The V and J ends lost 3 bases and 4 bases, in that order; junction bases with no gene match: 5. The CDR3 nucleotides are TGTGCCAGCAGTTTCGGACAGGGTTCAAATCAGCCCCAGCATTTT. It translates to CASSFGQGSNQPQHF.

The V gene is TRBV10-3, the J gene TRBJ1-5; D unresolved. This CDR3 has 16 amino acids. The germline gives CDR1 ENHRY, CDR2 SYGVKD. With 3 bases removed from V and 6 bases from J, the gap between germline ends came to 18 bases. The DNA of the CDR3 is TGTGCCATCAGTGAAAGTGAGGCAGGATTGTTTCAGCCCCAGCATTTT. Its protein is CAISESEAGLFQPQHF.

The V call is TRBV18, the J call TRBJ2-7; 7 positions agree with TRBD2. CDR1 and CDR2 from the germline V gene are KGHSH and LQKENI. This CDR3 comprises 17 residues. V trimming: 2 bases; J trimming: 1 base; junction bases outside the gene matches: 11. CDR3 sequence reads: CASSPFSSGLESYEQYF. In DNA, the CDR3 is TGTGCCAGCTCACCATTTTCTAGCGGTCTGGAATCCTACGAGCAGTACTTC. The entire variable domain, with the rest obtained from reference TRBV18 and TRBJ2-7, is as follows: NAGVMQNPRHLVRRRGQEARLRCSPMKGHSHVYWYRQLPEEGLKFMVYLQKENIIDESGMPKERFSAEFPKEGPSILRIQQVVRGDSAAYFCASSPFSSGLESYEQYFGPGTRLTVT.

The V and J genes are TRBV11-2 and TRBJ2-5; D might be TRBD1 or TRBD2, each matching 5 bases. Germline V gives CDR1 SGHAT, CDR2 FQNNGV. The V end lost 4 bases, the J end lost 1 base, and 13 bases lay between the germline ends. This CDR3 is 15 amino acids long. DNA of the CDR3: TGTGCCAGCAGCTCGGGGCTACGAACCCAAGAGACCCAGTACTTC. Its protein product is CASSSGLRTQETQYF. Full variable domain (outside the CDR3, taken from reference TRBV11-2 and TRBJ2-5): EAGVAQSPRYKIIEKRQSVAFWCNPISGHATLYWYQQILGQGPKLLIQFQNNGVVDDSQLPKDRFSAERLKGVDSTLKIQPAKLEDSAVYLCASSSGLRTQETQYFGPGTRLLVL.

The gene calls are TRBV9 and TRBJ2-3; D possibly corresponds to TRBD2 (5 bases). Trimming took off 3 bases at V and 2 bases at J, with 13 bases between the two ends. CDR1 is SGDLS, CDR2 YYNGEE, per germline. This CDR3 region has 15 residues. CDR3 loop: CASSEDWTSTDTQYF. The CDR3 DNA follows: TGTGCCAGCAGCGAGGACTGGACGTCCACAGATACGCAGTATTTT.

Only one count was recorded for this clonotype. The gene calls are TRBV28 and TRBJ2-2; D ambiguous. Germline V lookup: CDR1 MDHEN, CDR2 SYDVKM. The CDR3 covers 16 residues. With 6 bases removed from V and 0 bases from J, the gap between germline ends came to 14 bases. CDR3 protein: CASSPLGSPNTGELFF. CDR3 sequence (DNA): TGTGCCAGCAGCCCCCTAGGCAGCCCGAACACCGGGGAGCTGTTTTTT.

The chain combines TRBV27 with TRBJ2-1, with no clear D. The CDR3 has 15 residues. Germline V gives CDR1 MNHEY, CDR2 SMNVEV (reference sequence). With 4 bases removed from V and 7 bases from J, the gap between germline ends came to 17 bases. The CDR3 nucleotides read TGTGCCAGCAGTTCCCACCGCCTAGTCGAAAATGAGCAGTTCTTC. Translated: CASSSHRLVENEQFF.

V and J are TRBV20-1 and TRBJ1-1; TRBD1 is a possible D gene (5 bases). CDR1 DFQATT and CDR2 SNEGSKA come from the germline V gene (reference sequence). Trimming removed 6 bases from V and 0 bases from J, with 14 bases in between. CDR3 length: 14 residues. CDR3 protein: CSATQGYMNTEAFF. In DNA form, the CDR3 reads TGCAGTGCCACGCAGGGATACATGAACACTGAAGCTTTCTTT.

The chain carries TRBV29-1 and TRBJ2-3; 10 bases align to TRBD1. This CDR3 is built from 19 residues. The V gene end was trimmed by 4 bases and the J gene end by 2 bases; junction bases not matched to a gene: 18. Germline V CDR1 and CDR2: SQVTM, ANQGSEA. CDR3 sequence reads: CSVVRGQGSSFIDTDTQYF. The CDR3 DNA reads as TGCAGCGTTGTTCGGGGACAGGGGAGTTCTTTTATAGACACAGATACGCAGTATTTT.

The DNA for the CDR3 is TGTGCCAGCAGCTTGACTAGCGGCTACAATGAGCAGTTCTTC. This encodes CASSLTSGYNEQFF. The chain employs TRBV7-9 and TRBJ2-1; 9 bases are shared with TRBD2. CDR3 length: 14 amino acids. The germline CDR1 and CDR2 sequences are SEHNR and FQNEAQ (reference sequence). With V trimmed by 3 bases and J by 3 bases, 0 bases remained unmatched.

V is TRBV12-3 or TRBV12-4 and J is TRBJ1-2; D is undetermined. Trimming pared 5 bases from V and 1 base from J, leaving 8 bases between. This CDR3 is 13 amino acids long. The CDR3 DNA sequence: TGTGCCAGCAGTCTCGGAATTAACTATGGCTACACCTTC. Translating gives CASSLGINYGYTF.

The count of this clonotype is one. The gene calls are TRBV7-9 and TRBJ2-5; maybe TRBD2 (7 bases). Trimming took 1 base from V and 5 from J, leaving 14 bases between them. CDR3 size: 15 residues. Germline V gene sequence: CDR1 SEHNR, CDR2 FQNEAQ (reference sequence). The CDR3 DNA reads TGTGCCAGCAGCTTAGTAGGGGGGGAGTCGGAGACCCAGTACTTC. Translated, it gives CASSLVGGESETQYF.

The chain carries TRBV7-2 and TRBJ2-1; TRBD1 matches 10 bases. CDR1 and CDR2 from the germline V gene are SGHTA and FQGNSA. The CDR3 runs 15 residues. V gave up 5 bases and J gave up 6 bases; unmatched junction bases: 7. Here the CDR3 DNA reads TGTGCCAGCAGCACTCCCCGGACAGGGGGCAATGAGCAGTTCTTC. Protein: CASSTPRTGGNEQFF.

The J gene is TRBJ2-1, the V gene TRBV12-3 or TRBV12-4; D gene ambiguous. The V gene lost 1 base and the J gene lost 9 bases, with 13 bases spanning the gap. The CDR3 has 14 residues. The CDR3 loop is CASSLGVKYIEQFF. The CDR3, as DNA: TGTGCCAGCAGTTTAGGGGTGAAGTATATTGAGCAGTTCTTC.

The chain recombines TRBV29-1 with TRBJ1-2; D gene uncertain. The CDR3 is made up of 9 amino acids. Germline V gene lookup returns CDR1 SQVTM and CDR2 ANQGSEA. V was shortened by 6 bases and J by 6 bases, with 5 bases between the two germline ends. The CDR3 DNA follows: TGCAGCGTGGCCCATGGCTACACCTTC. Amino acids: CSVAHGYTF.

This chain connects TRBV7-8 to TRBJ2-1; unclear D gene. The CDR3 runs to 13 residues. Germline-derived CDR1 and CDR2 are SGHVS and FQNEAQ. V lost 5 bases, J lost 9 bases, and 14 bases lay in between. Here the CDR3 DNA reads TGTGCCAGCAGCCTCCTATCTAGGGTTGAGCAGTTCTTC. Translated, it gives CASSLLSRVEQFF.

The chain combines TRBV20-1 with TRBJ1-5; D is unclear. V was pared by 5 bases and J by 0 bases, with 17 bases between. This CDR3 has 16 residues. CDR1 and CDR2 (germline): DFQATT, SNEGSKA (reference sequence). The CDR3 nucleotides are TGCAGTGCTCCTGGCTCCCCGGAGGCTAGCAATCAGCCCCAGCATTTT. It yields the protein CSAPGSPEASNQPQHF.

This chain joins TRBV12-3 or TRBV12-4 and TRBJ1-5; tentatively, D is TRBD1 (6 bases). The CDR3 runs to 16 residues. With 6 bases removed from V and 0 bases from J, the gap between germline ends came to 15 bases. The CDR3 DNA reads as TGTGCCAGCAGCTTACACGGGGGCCCTAGCAATCAGCCCCAGCATTTT. Translated, it gives CASSLHGGPSNQPQHF.

V and J are TRBV11-1 and TRBJ2-6, with D perhaps assigned TRBD1 or TRBD2 (6 bases each). V lost 4 bases and J lost 4, with 26 bases in between. CDR1 and CDR2 (germline): SGHAT, FQDESV (reference sequence). CDR3 length equals 20 residues. DNA of the CDR3: TGTGCCAGCAGCTCTCCAAAGACGGGGGCCTTACCCTCGGGGGCCAACGTCCTGACTTTC. This gives the protein CASSSPKTGALPSGANVLTF.

Only one count was recorded for this clonotype. The chain recombines TRBV4-3 with TRBJ1-2, with a weak D call TRBD1 (5 bases). The CDR3 is made up of 15 amino acids. Germline assignment: CDR1 LGHNA and CDR2 YSLEER. V lost 0 bases to trimming and J lost 6 bases, with 14 bases between them. CDR3 protein: CASSQDSGRENGYTF. As DNA, the CDR3 is TGCGCCAGCAGCCAAGATTCCGGCAGGGAAAATGGCTACACCTTC.

In this sample, this clonotype turned up once. The chain recombines TRBV27 with TRBJ1-2; D is unclear. The CDR3 has 13 residues. Trimming left V 8 bases short and J 7 bases short, with 17 bases between. CDR1 is MNHEY and CDR2 is SMNVEV in the germline V gene (reference sequence). This CDR3 is CASSDGPMVGYTF. The CDR3 bases are TGTGCCAGCTCGGACGGCCCTATGGTTGGCTACACCTTC.